This record looks at one TCR beta chain sequence and its context. The data originate from a study of blood T cell repertoires in COVID-19. Across the study: PBMCs, B-cell-depleted T cells, or T cells were the source of the cDNA or gDNA that made up the material.

Measured with immunoSEQ multiplex PCR; TCRdb has only the in-frame clones, and not every one. The table shows about 250,000 clones, with approximately 85% occurring only once. The specimen was peripheral blood. The source is a woman aged 25 to 39 with acute or convalescent COVID-19.

CDR3 DNA sequence: TGTGCCAGCAGCTCCTATCGCGTCACGACAGGAGGACTCCAAGAGACCCAGTACTTC. This translates into CASSSYRVTTGGLQETQYF. The chain links TRBV11-2 to TRBJ2-5; a possible D gene is TRBD1 (6 bases). V lost 4 bases and J 1 base, leaving 25 bases between the germline ends. Germline loops: CDR1 SGHAT, CDR2 FQNNGV. The CDR3 is 19 amino acids.